The 20 T cell receptor beta chains in this list originate from one sample, sequenced in a study of shared clonotypes between healthy human individuals. Data came from immunoSEQ multiplex PCR; TCRdb stores just in-frame clones and leaves some out. The sample has around 720,000 clones, about 80% seen once. The specimen was memory CD4+ T cells sorted from blood. The subset here: CD45RA-negative fraction. The receptors come from a woman younger than 45 in good health.

This clone was seen a single time. The chain links TRBV19 to TRBJ1-5; a possible D gene is TRBD1 (6 bases). The CDR3 has 14 amino acids. V was trimmed by 3 bases and J by 8 bases, leaving 14 bases between them. Germline V CDR1 and CDR2: LNHDA, SQIVND (reference sequence). The DNA of the CDR3 is TGTGCCAGTAGTATCGGCCAGGGGCCGAAGCCCCAGCATTTT. This codes for CASSIGQGPKPQHF.

This chain links TRBV7-2 with TRBJ1-1; D possibly corresponds to TRBD1 (5 bases). The CDR3 contains 16 residues. Trimming removed 6 bases from V and 1 base from J, with 18 bases in between. Germline V gene sequence: CDR1 SGHTA, CDR2 FQGNSA. The CDR3 is CASRTDSLSENTEAFF. In DNA, the CDR3 is TGTGCCAGCAGAACCGACAGCCTAAGTGAGAACACTGAAGCTTTCTTT.

This clone showed up just a few times. This chain links TRBV5-1 with TRBJ2-7, with 7 bases that match TRBD1. Germline CDR1 reads SGHRS; CDR2 reads YFSETQ. V was clipped by 4 bases and J by 0 bases; unmatched bases: 7. The CDR3 spans 15 residues. CDR3 loop: CASSTETGTSYEQYF. CDR3 sequence (DNA): TGCGCCAGCAGCACCGAGACAGGGACCTCCTACGAGCAGTACTTC.

Points on this clone: The same CDR3 also results from other DNA sequences found in this sample. V is TRBV5-6 and J is TRBJ1-4; D ambiguous. V was shortened by 2 bases and J by 0 bases, with 5 bases between the two germline ends. This CDR3 has 14 amino acids. CDR1 is SGHDT and CDR2 is YYEEEE in the germline V gene. Here the CDR3 reads CASSLRATNEKLFF. DNA for the CDR3: TGTGCCAGCAGCTTACGGGCAACTAATGAAAAACTGTTTTTT. Looking up the rest from reference TRBV5-6 and TRBJ1-4 gives the full variable domain: DAGVTQSPTHLIKTRGQQVTLRCSPKSGHDTVSWYQQALGQGPQFIFQYYEEEERQRGNFPDRFSGHQFPNYSSELNVNALLLGDSALYLCASSLRATNEKLFFGSGTQLSVL.

This chain joins TRBV4-1 and TRBJ2-7; weak D call: TRBD2 (6 bases). V gave up 4 bases and J gave up 0 bases, with 16 bases separating them. The CDR3 runs to 16 residues. Germline CDR1 is MGHRA and CDR2 is YSYEKL. CDR3 DNA sequence: TGCGCCAGCAGCCCGGGAGAATGGGGTGACTCCTACGAGCAGTACTTC. Amino acids: CASSPGEWGDSYEQYF.

This clone was seen just once. This chain joins TRBV4-1 and TRBJ2-1; 11 nucleotides agree with TRBD1. V gave up 6 bases and J gave up 7 bases; unmatched junction bases: 8. The CDR3 totals 15 residues. The germline gives CDR1 MGHRA, CDR2 YSYEKL. CDR3 sequence (DNA): TGCGCCAGCAGGAGGACAGGGGGCAGTGAGAATGAGCAGTTCTTC. This sequence encodes CASRRTGGSENEQFF.

This sequence joins TRBV30 and TRBJ1-3; the D is unclear. Germline lookup yields CDR1 GTSNPN and CDR2 SVGIG (reference sequence). The CDR3 runs to 14 residues. The V gene lost 0 bases and the J gene lost 0 bases, with 6 bases spanning the gap. CDR3 in DNA: TGTGCCTGGAGTGTAACATCCTCTGGAAACACCATATATTTT. This translates into CAWSVTSSGNTIYF.

DNA for the CDR3: TGCGCCAGCAGTGAGGGGGGACCTCAAGAGACCCAGTACTTC. It translates to CASSEGGPQETQYF. The V and J genes are TRBV10-1 and TRBJ2-5, with D possibly called TRBD1 or TRBD2 (5 bases each). Trimming shortened V by 2 bases and J by 2 bases, and 9 bases separated the two germline ends. The CDR3 is 14 residues long. Germline CDR1 reads WNHNN; CDR2 reads SYGVQD (reference sequence).

The chain is built from TRBV28 and TRBJ1-6, with D perhaps matching TRBD1 (5 bases). The V gene's germline CDR1 is MDHEN and CDR2 SYDVKM. This CDR3 spans 15 amino acids. Trimming shortened V by 1 base and J by 7 bases, and 11 bases separated the two germline ends. CDR3 amino acids: CASSLLDRDNSPLHF. CDR3 nucleotide sequence: TGTGCCAGCAGTTTATTAGACCGGGACAATTCACCCCTCCACTTT.

The J gene is TRBJ1-2, the V gene TRBV28, with D possibly TRBD1 on 5 matching bases. V gave up 6 bases and J gave up 6 bases, with 11 bases separating them. This CDR3 has 12 residues. Germline V lookup: CDR1 MDHEN, CDR2 SYDVKM. CDR3 sequence (DNA): TGTGCCAGCAGCCGCGGGGCGGATGGCTACACCTTC. It specifies CASSRGADGYTF.

This rearrangement joins TRBV6-1 to TRBJ2-5; D uncertain. Trimming removed 4 bases at V and 5 bases at J, with 14 bases between. Germline CDR1 reads MNHNS; CDR2 reads SASEGT. The CDR3 is 14 amino acids. The CDR3 coding sequence is TGTGCCAGCAGTGTGGTCTATCCCCCCGAGACCCAGTACTTC. It yields the protein CASSVVYPPETQYF.

V and J are TRBV19 and TRBJ2-3; no firm D call. Germline V CDR1 and CDR2: LNHDA, SQIVND (reference sequence). This CDR3 has 14 amino acids. Trimming stripped 3 bases from V and 2 bases from J, with 9 bases between. CDR3: CASSMEAYTDTQYF. DNA of the CDR3: TGTGCCAGTAGTATGGAAGCTTACACAGATACGCAGTATTTT.

This chain connects TRBV19 to TRBJ2-7; D assignment may be TRBD1 or TRBD2 (7 bases each). Trimming took 1 base from V and 3 from J, leaving 13 bases between them. Germline V gives CDR1 LNHDA, CDR2 SQIVND (reference sequence). The CDR3 is 15 amino acids. The DNA of the CDR3 is TGTGCCAGTAGTATAGTGGGAGGGGACAGCTACGAGCAGTACTTC. Its translation is CASSIVGGDSYEQYF.

This chain joins TRBV10-2 and TRBJ2-7, with D possibly being TRBD1 (6 bases). Germline loops: CDR1 WSHSY, CDR2 SAAADI. The V end was cut by 5 bases, the J end by 2 bases, with 13 bases between. The CDR3 loop spans 14 amino acids. This chain's CDR3 is CASSPTGGTYEQYF. The CDR3 DNA is TGCGCCAGCAGTCCGACAGGCGGCACCTACGAGCAGTACTTC.

The chain links TRBV2 to TRBJ2-3; 7 nucleotides agree with TRBD2. Unmatched junction bases numbered 1, after V lost 6 bases and J lost 4 bases. The V gene's germline CDR1 is SNHLY and CDR2 FYNNEI. This CDR3 is 12 amino acids long. CDR3 DNA sequence: TGTGCCAGCAGAGGACTAGCAGATACGCAGTATTTT. Protein product: CASRGLADTQYF.

This chain's CDR3 is CASSRGAGVGYTF. DNA of the CDR3: TGTGCCAGCAGCCGTGGGGCCGGGGTTGGCTACACCTTC. The V gene is TRBV7-2, the J gene TRBJ1-2; D perhaps matches TRBD1 (5 bases). Germline V CDR1 and CDR2: SGHTA, FQGNSA. The CDR3 length is 13 residues. The V end was cut by 5 bases, the J end by 7 bases, with 14 bases between.

The genes are TRBV28 and TRBJ1-1; possibly TRBD1 for D (5 bases). From germline, CDR1 is MDHEN and CDR2 SYDVKM. V lost 8 bases and J lost 1, with 17 bases in between. This CDR3 is 15 amino acids long. CDR3 sequence (DNA): TGTGCCAGCGGTCACACCAGGGAACGGAACACTGAAGCTTTCTTT. It specifies CASGHTRERNTEAFF.

This clone was seen at least ten times. The genes are TRBV25-1 and TRBJ2-3, with TRBD2 matching over 8 bases. The CDR3 contains 15 residues. V gave up 3 bases and J gave up 2 bases; unmatched junction bases: 4. Germline lookup yields CDR1 MGHDK and CDR2 SYGVNS. The CDR3 nucleotides are TGTGCCAGCAGTGATCAGCGGGAGTACACAGATACGCAGTATTTT. This sequence encodes CASSDQREYTDTQYF. Combining the CDR3 with reference TRBV25-1 and TRBJ2-3 gives the whole variable domain EADIYQTPRYLVIGTGKKITLECSQTMGHDKMYWYQQDPGMELHLIHYSYGVNSTEKGDLSSESTVSRIRTEHFPLTLESARPSHTSQYLCASSDQREYTDTQYFGPGTRLTVL.

V and J are TRBV7-9 and TRBJ2-3, with 7 bases lining up with TRBD2. Losses at the gene ends were 5 bases for V and 0 bases for J; bases not matched to a gene: 8. Germline-derived CDR1 and CDR2 are SEHNR and FQNEAQ (reference sequence). The CDR3 totals 16 residues. The CDR3 here is CASSPPWRESTDTQYF. As DNA, the CDR3 is TGTGCCAGCAGCCCGCCCTGGCGGGAGAGCACAGATACGCAGTATTTT.

The gene calls are TRBV2 and TRBJ1-2; D is unclear. The CDR3 is 16 residues long. Germline CDR1 and CDR2: SNHLY and FYNNEI. Trimming removed 6 bases at V and 1 base at J, with 18 bases between. The CDR3 spells CASSLNRAGGNYGYTF. In DNA form, the CDR3 reads TGTGCCAGCAGCCTAAACCGGGCGGGTGGTAACTATGGCTACACCTTC. Drawing the rest from reference TRBV2 and TRBJ1-2, the complete variable domain is EPEVTQTPSHQVTQMGQEVILRCVPISNHLYFYWYRQILGQKVEFLVSFYNNEISEKSEIFDDQFSVERPDGSNFTLKIRSTKLEDSAMYFCASSLNRAGGNYGYTFGSGTRLTVV.